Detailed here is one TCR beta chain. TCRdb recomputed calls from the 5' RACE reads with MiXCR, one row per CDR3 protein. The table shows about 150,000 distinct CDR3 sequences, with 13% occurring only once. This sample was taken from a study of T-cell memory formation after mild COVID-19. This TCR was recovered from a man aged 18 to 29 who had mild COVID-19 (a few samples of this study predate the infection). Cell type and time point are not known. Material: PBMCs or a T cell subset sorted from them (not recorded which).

The CDR3 region is CASNRQGIDGNTIYF. For the CDR3, the DNA is TGTGCCAGCAACCGACAGGGGATTGACGGAAACACCATATATTTT. The chain links TRBV3-1 to TRBJ1-3; 8 bases fit TRBD1. Germline values: CDR1 LGHDT, CDR2 YNNKEL (reference sequence). The CDR3 totals 15 residues. The trim removed 7 bases at V and 4 bases at J, leaving 9 bases unmatched.